These 18 T cell receptor beta chains originate from one sample sequenced in a study of blood T cell repertoires in COVID-19. Measured with immunoSEQ multiplex PCR; TCRdb has only the in-frame clones, and not every one. The table includes tens of thousands of clones, around 80% detected once. Sample: peripheral blood. The origin of the receptors is a woman of 80 years or more with active or convalescent COVID-19.

This chain uses TRBV5-1 with TRBJ2-7; 11 bases map to TRBD1. V lost 4 bases, J lost 6 bases, and 6 bases stayed unmatched. The CDR3 is made up of 14 amino acids. CDR1 is SGHRS, CDR2 YFSETQ, per germline. The CDR3: CASSPGTGGLEQYF. The CDR3 DNA reads as TGCGCCAGCAGCCCTGGGACAGGGGGACTCGAGCAGTACTTC.

This chain connects TRBV3-1 (or the pseudogene TRBV3-2) to TRBJ1-5; maybe TRBD1 (5 bases). From germline, CDR1 is LGHDT and CDR2 YNNKEL (reference sequence). Trimming pared 0 bases from V and 3 bases from J, leaving 12 bases between. CDR3 size: 16 residues. The CDR3 protein is CASSQDGGRVNQPQHF. DNA for the CDR3: TGTGCCAGCAGCCAAGATGGGGGGAGGGTCAATCAGCCCCAGCATTTT.

This chain joins TRBV30 and TRBJ2-3; 13 bases fit TRBD2. The trim removed 1 base at V and 3 bases at J, leaving 1 base unmatched. CDR1 GTSNPN and CDR2 SVGIG come from the germline V gene (reference sequence). This CDR3 has 15 amino acids. Written as DNA, the CDR3 is TGTGCCTGGAGTGAGGGACTAGCGGGAACAGATACGCAGTATTTT. Translated, it gives CAWSEGLAGTDTQYF.

This clone was seen just once. This chain uses TRBV3-1 (or the pseudogene TRBV3-2) with TRBJ2-7; TRBD1 matches at 11 bases. Trimming at V came to 4 bases and at J to 4 bases, leaving 15 bases not matched to a gene. CDR1 is LGHDT, CDR2 YNNKEL, per germline (reference sequence). CDR3 size: 18 residues. Written as DNA, the CDR3 is TGTGCCAGCAGCCCCCTTTCGGGGACAGGGGGAAAGGGGTACGAGCAGTACTTC. Protein sequence: CASSPLSGTGGKGYEQYF.

This clone has a handful of counts. The rearrangement joins TRBV2 to TRBJ2-3; D not resolved. V was cut by 3 bases and J by 2 bases, with 9 bases left in between. Germline CDR1 SNHLY, CDR2 FYNNEI. The length of the CDR3 is 14 residues. The CDR3 region has the DNA TGTGCCAGCAGTGATGGTAGTTCCACAGATACGCAGTATTTT. Translation: CASSDGSSTDTQYF.

The gene calls are TRBV3-1 (or the pseudogene TRBV3-2) and TRBJ2-2; 7 bases map to TRBD1. With 2 bases clipped from V and 6 bases from J, the junction kept 6 bases outside the gene matches. Per germline, CDR1 LGHDT and CDR2 YNNKEL (reference sequence). CDR3 length: 15 amino acids. CDR3 in amino acids: CASSQPHRGAGELFF. The CDR3 bases are TGTGCCAGCAGCCAACCCCACAGGGGAGCCGGGGAGCTGTTTTTT.

The chain links TRBV9 to TRBJ2-5, with D maybe TRBD2 (5 bases). Germline V gives CDR1 SGDLS, CDR2 YYNGEE. CDR3 length: 15 amino acids. The germline V and J ends were trimmed by 4 bases and 5 bases, with 18 bases remaining between them. CDR3 nucleotide sequence: TGTGCCAGCAGCCTGCGGGTAGCCGGGCGTGAGACCCAGTACTTC. Its translation is CASSLRVAGRETQYF. Filled out from reference TRBV9 and TRBJ2-5, the complete variable domain reads DSGVTQTPKHLITATGQRVTLRCSPRSGDLSVYWYQQSLDQGLQFLIQYYNGEERAKGNILERFSAQQFPDLHSELNLSSLELGDSALYFCASSLRVAGRETQYFGPGTRLLVL.

This chain joins TRBV3-1 (or the pseudogene TRBV3-2) and TRBJ1-1; TRBD1 is a possible D gene (6 bases). The V end was cut by 7 bases, the J end by 6 bases, with 6 bases between. CDR1 LGHDT and CDR2 YNNKEL come from the germline V gene (reference sequence). The CDR3 runs to 10 residues. In DNA form, the CDR3 reads TGTGCCAGCAAGGGGGCTGAAGCTTTCTTT. Translation gives CASKGAEAFF.

This CDR3 is CATSWQNEVVGYTF. CDR3 bases: TGTGCCACCAGCTGGCAAAACGAAGTTGTCGGCTACACCTTC. The V gene is TRBV15, the J gene TRBJ1-2; no definite D call. There are 14 residues in the CDR3. CDR1 is LNHNV, CDR2 YYDKDF, per germline (reference sequence). V lost 5 bases, J lost 8 bases, and 18 bases lay in between.

The chain links TRBV6-5 to TRBJ1-2; a possible D gene is TRBD1 (6 bases). Germline assignment: CDR1 MNHEY and CDR2 SVGAGI. The length of the CDR3 is 14 residues. V was clipped by 8 bases and J by 7 bases, with 20 bases between them. The CDR3 DNA follows: TGTGCCAGCTCGACGGGGGGGCAAGGTTCTGGCTACACCTTC. This translates into CASSTGGQGSGYTF.

Worth noting for this clone: The same CDR3 arises from other DNA sequences in this sample as well. This chain connects TRBV19 to TRBJ2-7; 7 bases line up with TRBD1. J lost 2 bases, V lost 3 bases, and 1 base had no gene match. The CDR3 is made up of 13 amino acids. Germline V gene data show CDR1 as LNHDA and CDR2 as SQIVND (reference sequence). CDR3 bases: TGTGCCAGTAGTATTCAGGGGGCCTACGAGCAGTACTTC. It translates to CASSIQGAYEQYF.

This clone has more than one count but fewer than ten. This chain uses TRBV5-5 with TRBJ1-4; 8 bases align to TRBD1. The CDR3 is 15 residues long. Losses at the gene ends were 4 bases for V and 8 bases for J; bases not matched to a gene: 10. The V gene's germline CDR1 is SGHKS and CDR2 YYEKEE (reference sequence). CDR3 nucleotides: TGTGCCAGCAGCCAGACAGGGGATGGGAGGGAAAAACTGTTTTTT. It yields the protein CASSQTGDGREKLFF.

V gene TRBV4-3 combines with J gene TRBJ2-1, with 9 positions matching TRBD2. Germline assignment: CDR1 LGHNA and CDR2 YSLEER. The CDR3 spans 20 residues. With V trimmed by 2 bases and J by 0 bases, 14 bases remained unmatched. CDR3 bases: TGCGCCAGCAGCCAAATCTTAGCGGGAGTAGGGACCGTCTCCTACAATGAGCAGTTCTTC. It yields the protein CASSQILAGVGTVSYNEQFF.

The V call is TRBV6-2 or TRBV6-3, the J call TRBJ2-1; the match to TRBD2 covers 8 bases. With V trimmed by 2 bases and J by 6 bases, 6 bases remained unmatched. This CDR3 spans 15 amino acids. Per germline, CDR1 MNHEY and CDR2 SVGEGT. The CDR3 loop reads CASSYAGLVGNEQFF. CDR3 nucleotides: TGTGCCAGCAGTTACGCGGGACTAGTCGGCAATGAGCAGTTCTTC.

The chain recombines TRBV6-5 with TRBJ2-7; the match to TRBD2 covers 10 bases. CDR3 size: 14 residues. The V and J ends lost 8 bases and 3 bases, in that order; junction bases with no gene match: 7. Per germline, CDR1 MNHEY and CDR2 SVGAGI. CDR3 in DNA: TGTGCCAGCCTCCTAGCGGGAGAGATCTACGAGCAGTACTTC. Translating gives CASLLAGEIYEQYF.

The rearrangement joins TRBV21-1 to TRBJ1-4; the table assigns TRBD1, which was not confirmed against the DNA. TRBV21-1 is assigned pseudogene status. The CDR3 is made up of 15 amino acids. The CDR3 loop reads CASSRGTATNEKLFF. CDR3 nucleotides: TGTGCCAGCAGCAGAGGGACAGCAACTAATGAAAAACTGTTTTTT.

This chain connects TRBV30 to TRBJ1-3, with D perhaps TRBD1 (6 bases). Trimming took 2 bases from V and 2 from J, leaving 10 bases between them. The V gene's germline CDR1 is GTSNPN and CDR2 SVGIG (reference sequence). The CDR3 runs to 14 residues. The CDR3 protein is CAWSLGGAGNTIYF. The CDR3 region has the DNA TGTGCCTGGAGTTTAGGGGGAGCTGGAAACACCATATATTTT.

This chain links TRBV7-8 with TRBJ2-1; D is ambiguous. This CDR3 region has 15 residues. Between the trimmed V and J ends, which lost 1 base and 0 bases, there was a span of 7 bases. CDR1 and CDR2 from the germline V gene are SGHVS and FQNEAQ. The CDR3 reads CASSLVALSYNEQFF. For the CDR3, the DNA is TGTGCCAGCAGCTTAGTGGCTCTCTCCTACAATGAGCAGTTCTTC. Full variable domain (missing parts from reference TRBV7-8 and TRBJ2-1): GAGVSQSPRYKVAKRGQDVALRCDPISGHVSLFWYQQALGQGPEFLTYFQNEAQLDKSGLPSDRFFAERPEGSVSTLKIQRTQQEDSAVYLCASSLVALSYNEQFFGPGTRLTVL.